The 15 T cell receptor beta chains presented below share a single source sample, sequenced in a study of T cell repertoires in cytomegalovirus infection. No antigens are known for them. TCRdb recomputed calls from the reads with MiXCR, one row per CDR3 protein. In the table there are fewer than 65,000 distinct CDR3 sequences, 15% to 25% of which are singletons. The material was CD8+ T cells from cultured PBMCs, obtained from culture after CMV antigen stimulation. Receptor source: a human donor in good health (CMV status not recorded). Some clones in this sample may be carry-over from other donors' samples.

This clonotype has a handful of counts. The chain couples TRBV7-2 to TRBJ2-1; possibly TRBD1 or TRBD2 for D (5 bases each). CDR1 is SGHTA and CDR2 is FQGNSA in the germline V gene. Between the trimmed V and J ends, which lost 3 bases and 2 bases, there was a span of 11 bases. The CDR3 extends over 15 amino acids. CDR3 protein: CASSFRGAAYNEQFF. In DNA form, the CDR3 reads TGTGCCAGCAGCTTCAGAGGGGCCGCCTACAATGAGCAGTTCTTC.

The V call is TRBV6-2 or TRBV6-3, the J call TRBJ1-1; D not resolved. Germline V gene data show CDR1 as MNHEY and CDR2 as SVGEGT. The CDR3 contains 13 residues. V was cut by 2 bases and J by 11 bases, with 15 bases left in between. CDR3 loop: CASSYGGPAEAFF. CDR3 in DNA: TGTGCCAGCAGTTACGGTGGACCCGCCGAGGCTTTCTTT.

The chain has TRBV19 and TRBJ1-5; D unclear. V was pared by 10 bases and J by 2 bases, with 12 bases between. The CDR3 runs 13 residues. Germline V gene sequence: CDR1 LNHDA, CDR2 SQIVND (reference sequence). CDR3 sequence: CATSWGGNQPQHF. DNA for the CDR3: TGTGCCACCTCTTGGGGTGGCAATCAGCCCCAGCATTTT.

In this sample, this clonotype turned up many times. CDR3 sequence reads: CASSYRGTGELFF. The DNA of the CDR3 is TGTGCCAGCAGCTATAGGGGAACCGGGGAGCTGTTTTTT. The V gene is TRBV7-7, the J gene TRBJ2-2; tentatively, D is TRBD1 (5 bases). The CDR3 covers 13 residues. From germline, CDR1 is SSHAT and CDR2 FNYEAQ (reference sequence). V was trimmed by 4 bases and J by 5 bases, leaving 8 bases between them.

The chain has TRBV6-1 and TRBJ2-7; 11 bases map to TRBD1. The CDR3 covers 15 residues. The V gene's germline CDR1 is MNHNS and CDR2 SASEGT. Germline trimming cut 4 bases from V and 3 bases from J; bases unmatched to any gene: 5. This CDR3 is CASSARDRGFYEQYF. The CDR3, as DNA: TGTGCCAGCAGTGCGCGGGACAGGGGGTTCTACGAGCAGTACTTC.

A word on this clonotype: A much larger clone lies one base from this, so it may be a read error. This chain joins TRBV27 and TRBJ2-2; D call uncertain. The V end was cut by 2 bases, the J end by 7 bases, with 2 bases between. The CDR3 consists of 11 residues. Germline lookup yields CDR1 MNHEY and CDR2 SMNVEV (reference sequence). CDR3 residues: CASSLNGELFF. DNA of the CDR3: TGTGCCAGCAGTTTAAACGGGGAGCTGTTTTTT.

V gene TRBV7-2 combines with J gene TRBJ1-2, with a tentative D call TRBD1 (5 bases). CDR3 length equals 13 residues. The germline CDR1 and CDR2 sequences are SGHTA and FQGNSA. V lost 2 bases and J 6 bases, leaving 10 bases between the germline ends. In nucleotides, the CDR3 is TGTGCCAGCAGCTTACGGGGGGACGATGGCTACACCTTC. Residues: CASSLRGDDGYTF.

The chain joins TRBV12-3 or TRBV12-4 to TRBJ2-5; 11 bases are shared with TRBD1. J was trimmed by 3 bases and V by 6 bases; bases with no gene match: 6. The CDR3 has 15 residues. This CDR3 is CASSPGTGGKETQYF. DNA of the CDR3: TGTGCCAGCAGCCCCGGGACAGGGGGGAAAGAGACCCAGTACTTC.

This clonotype was detected many times. V usage is TRBV12-3 or TRBV12-4 and J usage is TRBJ2-1; TRBD2 matches at 11 bases. J was trimmed by 7 bases and V by 5 bases; bases with no gene match: 7. The CDR3 covers 15 residues. The CDR3 region is CASSPGASGRNEQFF. The CDR3 nucleotides read TGTGCCAGCAGTCCCGGGGCTAGCGGGAGGAATGAGCAGTTCTTC.

This clonotype has only a few counts. This chain uses TRBV7-2 with TRBJ1-2; D is undetermined. Trimming left V 0 bases short and J 8 bases short, with 19 bases between. There are 16 residues in the CDR3. Germline V CDR1 and CDR2: SGHTA, FQGNSA. CDR3 sequence: CASSLAIGSSIRGYTF. The CDR3 DNA follows: TGTGCCAGCAGCTTAGCGATAGGTTCTAGTATCCGCGGCTACACCTTC.

The rearrangement joins TRBV11-2 to TRBJ2-7; D remains unclear. The CDR3 sequence is 12 residues long. V gave up 7 bases and J gave up 3 bases, with 10 bases separating them. Germline CDR1 SGHAT, CDR2 FQNNGV. CDR3 coding DNA: TGTGCCAGCACCCACGGTGGCTACGAGCAGTACTTC. This encodes CASTHGGYEQYF.

The V and J genes are TRBV7-2 and TRBJ2-7; D uncertain. Germline V gene sequence: CDR1 SGHTA, CDR2 FQGNSA. The CDR3 covers 16 residues. V dropped 0 bases and J dropped 0 bases, with 12 bases sitting between them. The CDR3 bases are TGTGCCAGCAGCTTAGCAACTGGCCATAGCTCCTACGAGCAGTACTTC. This sequence encodes CASSLATGHSSYEQYF.

The chain couples TRBV27 to TRBJ2-7; unclear D gene. Looked up from germline, CDR1 is MNHEY and CDR2 is SMNVEV (reference sequence). CDR3 size: 10 residues. V lost 11 bases and J 4 bases, leaving 9 bases between the germline ends. CDR3 DNA sequence: TGTGCCTCTGGGTTATACGAGCAGTACTTC. Its translation is CASGLYEQYF.

The chain combines TRBV7-9 with TRBJ1-1; 10 bases line up with TRBD1. This CDR3 spans 19 amino acids. The germline gives CDR1 SEHNR, CDR2 FQNEAQ (reference sequence). V shed 3 bases and J 3 bases; nucleotides not matched to a gene: 16. CDR3 sequence reads: CASSFIRDRGVPYDTEAFF. In DNA form, the CDR3 reads TGTGCCAGCAGCTTTATCCGGGACAGGGGAGTTCCCTATGACACTGAAGCTTTCTTT.

This clonotype was observed a handful of times. The chain carries TRBV7-2 and TRBJ2-5; the D is unclear. Germline V gene sequence: CDR1 SGHTA, CDR2 FQGNSA. This CDR3 has 16 residues. Trimming took 6 bases from V and 2 from J, leaving 19 bases between them. CDR3 sequence (DNA): TGTGCCAGCAGAGGACCGATTTCGCCGACTCAAGAGACCCAGTACTTC. Its protein is CASRGPISPTQETQYF.